This paragraph reports one T cell receptor beta chain. This record comes from a study of response to subunit inactivated influenza vaccine. This CDR3 has 14 residues. V was pared by 4 bases and J by 4 bases, with 11 bases between. CDR1 LGHDT and CDR2 YNNKEL come from the germline V gene (reference sequence). TCRdb passed the RT-PCR reads through MiXCR, listing each CDR3 protein once. Among around 470,000 distinct CDR3 sequences, around 7.7% were seen once, and the ten largest hold around 13%. The sequence was obtained from a man aged 50 to 75 who received an inactivated influenza vaccine. The V call is TRBV3-1, the J call TRBJ2-1; D is tentatively TRBD1 or TRBD2 (5 bases each). Sequenced here: PBMCs from blood, sampled roughly 24 months after vaccination. The CDR3 here is CASSLWDGYNEQFF. The CDR3 region has the DNA TGTGCCAGCAGCCTCTGGGACGGGTACAATGAGCAGTTCTTC.